This T cell receptor beta chain was captured by sequencing in a study of long-term antiretroviral therapy in people with HIV. Study outcomes and limitations: Compared with controls, HIV repertoires showed narrower CDR3 length ranges.

CDR1 MNHEY and CDR2 SMNVEV come from the germline V gene (reference sequence). V was clipped by 8 bases and J by 7 bases; unmatched bases: 9. The CDR3 runs to 16 residues. Only United States sites treated participants with HIV. Assay version v3.0 of immunoSEQ was used, and it was run at survey level. Measured with immunoSEQ multiplex PCR; TCRdb has only the in-frame clones, and not every one. The sample holds 32,000 or so clones, over 80% seen once. With respect to this clone: Its antigen is still unknown.

Material: unsorted PBMCs, obtained 3.2 years before starting antiretroviral therapy. This chain joins TRBV27 and TRBJ2-1; TRBD2 agrees at 15 bases. The TCR was taken from a man in his fifties or sixties with HIV. This CDR3 reads CASRIRTSGRGNEQFF. The CDR3 nucleotides are TGTGCCAGCCGCATTAGGACTAGCGGGAGGGGTAATGAGCAGTTCTTC.